Reported below is one T cell receptor (beta chain). Its antigen is unidentified. This sample stems from a study of shared clonotypes between healthy human individuals. Trimming at V came to 3 bases and at J to 14 bases, leaving 8 bases not matched to a gene. Germline V gene lookup returns CDR1 MDHEN and CDR2 SYDVKM. This CDR3 spans 12 amino acids. General observations from the study: The expectation was that sequencing depth would affect clonotype sharing among donors.

Measured with immunoSEQ multiplex PCR; TCRdb has only the in-frame clones, and not every one. The repertoire consists of 2 million to 2.5 million clones, with approximately 96% occurring once and the leading ten covering 0.1% to 0.15%. V is TRBV28 and J is TRBJ2-3, with TRBD1 matching over 7 bases. Sequenced input: naive CD4+ T cells sorted from blood. Subset defined: CD45RA+ positively selected. This TCR was recovered from a man between 18 and 29 years old in good health. In DNA, the CDR3 is TGTGCCAGCAGTTTCCGGGACAGTTTTATGTATTTT. Protein: CASSFRDSFMYF.